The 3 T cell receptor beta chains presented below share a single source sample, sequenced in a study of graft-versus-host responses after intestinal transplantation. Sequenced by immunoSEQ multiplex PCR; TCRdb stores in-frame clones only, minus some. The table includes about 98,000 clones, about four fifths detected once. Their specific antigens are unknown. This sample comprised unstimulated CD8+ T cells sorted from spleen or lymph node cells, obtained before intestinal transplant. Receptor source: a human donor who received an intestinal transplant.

The CDR3 loop is CASSAGQGRPPEAFF. The CDR3 DNA reads TGTGCCAGCAGCGCAGGACAGGGCCGCCCTCCTGAAGCTTTCTTT. The V and J genes are TRBV11-2 and TRBJ1-1; TRBD1 agrees at 8 bases. V lost 5 bases to trimming and J lost 6 bases; unmatched junction nucleotides: 11. Germline assignment: CDR1 SGHAT and CDR2 FQNNGV. This CDR3 region has 15 residues.

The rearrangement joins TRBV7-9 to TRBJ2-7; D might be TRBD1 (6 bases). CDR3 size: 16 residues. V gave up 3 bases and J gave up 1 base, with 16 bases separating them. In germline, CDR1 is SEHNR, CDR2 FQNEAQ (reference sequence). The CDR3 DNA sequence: TGTGCCAGCAGCTTCCCCAACAGGGTAGGGTCCTACGAGCAGTACTTC. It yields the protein CASSFPNRVGSYEQYF.

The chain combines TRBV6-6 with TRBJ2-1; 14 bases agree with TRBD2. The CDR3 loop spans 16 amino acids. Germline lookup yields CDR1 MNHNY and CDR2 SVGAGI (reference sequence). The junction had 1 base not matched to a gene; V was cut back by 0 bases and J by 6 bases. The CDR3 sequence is CASSYSGTSGSNEQFF. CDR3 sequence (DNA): TGTGCCAGCAGTTACTCGGGGACTAGCGGGAGCAATGAGCAGTTCTTC.